The source of this T cell receptor (beta chain) is a study of T cell repertoires in cytomegalovirus infection. Whole-study context: TCR beta signatures that were public indicated CMV infection and matching HLA type. Study-wide points: Identification of carriers of CMV plus the relevant HLA was performed using cumulative public TCR beta family frequency. There were HLA-C-restricted CMV-specific TCR beta clonotypes dominating the ex vivo response.

TCRdb reprocessed the reads with MiXCR, giving one entry per CDR3 protein. The sample includes around 350,000 distinct CDR3 sequences, roughly 20% of them seen just once. Worth noting for this clonotype: Antigen: not known.

V lost 4 bases to trimming and J lost 5 bases; unmatched junction nucleotides: 8. Germline V gene sequence: CDR1 SEHNR, CDR2 FQNEAQ (reference sequence). The CDR3 has 16 amino acids. The chain joins TRBV7-9 to TRBJ2-1; 10 bases map to TRBD2. The sequence was collected from a human donor in good health (CMV status not recorded). Some clones in this sample may be carry-over from other donors' samples. The sample taken for sequencing was PBMCs. The CDR3 spells CASSYPGLAVDNEQFF. The CDR3 nucleotides read TGTGCCAGCAGCTACCCTGGACTAGCGGTTGACAATGAGCAGTTCTTC. Drawing the rest from reference TRBV7-9 and TRBJ2-1, the complete variable domain is DTGVSQNPRHKITKRGQNVTFRCDPISEHNRLYWYRQTLGQGPEFLTYFQNEAQLEKSRLLSDRFSAERPKGSFSTLEIQRTEQGDSAMYLCASSYPGLAVDNEQFFGPGTRLTVL.